This passage covers 14 T cell receptor beta chains from one sample sequenced in a study of radiation and T cells in renal cell carcinoma. The sample's time point: blood 2 weeks post-SBRT. Treatment of the sample: 15 Gy SBRT to primary tumor, nephrectomy 4 weeks later. Profiled with immunoSEQ multiplex PCR; TCRdb holds only in-frame clones, not every one. Of about 130,000 clones listed, about 88% are singletons. The sample was blood, taken from a patient whose treatment included radiotherapy and nephrectomy. The receptors come from a woman between 70 and 85 years old with renal cell carcinoma.

As DNA, the CDR3 is TGTGCCAGCAGTTTTCCACGCACAGATACGCAGTATTTT. Its protein product is CASSFPRTDTQYF. V and J are TRBV11-3 and TRBJ2-3, with unresolved D. CDR3 length equals 13 residues. Trimming took 6 bases from V and 1 from J, leaving 8 bases between them. Per the germline V gene, CDR1 is SGHNT and CDR2 is YENEEA.

The chain combines TRBV6-1 with TRBJ2-2; tentative D call: TRBD2 (6 bases). Trimming took off 1 base at V and 1 base at J, with 13 bases between the two ends. CDR1 MNHNS and CDR2 SASEGT come from the germline V gene. The CDR3 sequence is 17 residues long. CDR3 DNA: TGTGCCAGCAGTGAAGTCGCCACTAGCTTGAACACCGGGGAGCTGTTTTTT. This translates into CASSEVATSLNTGELFF.

The rearrangement links TRBV29-1 to TRBJ2-1, with 9 bases matching TRBD1. The germline gives CDR1 SQVTM, CDR2 ANQGSEA. The CDR3 length is 13 residues. The trim removed 8 bases at V and 6 bases at J, leaving 8 bases unmatched. For the CDR3, the DNA is TGCAGCTCGCCGGGACAGGGCGGCAATGAGCAGTTCTTC. Translation gives CSSPGQGGNEQFF.

The chain carries TRBV27 and TRBJ2-3; TRBD2 matches 8 bases. The trim removed 6 bases at V and 3 bases at J, leaving 8 bases unmatched. Germline V gene sequence: CDR1 MNHEY, CDR2 SMNVEV (reference sequence). This CDR3 spans 15 amino acids. CDR3 amino acids: CASSFGTRWTDTQYF. The DNA of the CDR3 is TGTGCCAGCAGCTTTGGGACTAGGTGGACAGATACGCAGTATTTT.

The rearrangement joins TRBV7-9 to TRBJ2-1; D may be TRBD1 (6 bases). The germline V gene encodes CDR1 SEHNR and CDR2 FQNEAQ (reference sequence). The CDR3 runs 16 residues. Trimming left V 0 bases short and J 3 bases short, with 12 bases between. This CDR3 reads CASSLALTGYYNEQFF. CDR3 bases: TGTGCCAGCAGCTTAGCGCTAACAGGGTACTACAATGAGCAGTTCTTC.

V gene TRBV6-1 combines with J gene TRBJ1-1; 8 bases match TRBD1. V shed 1 base, J shed 0 bases, and the junction held 7 bases outside the gene matches. Germline CDR1 reads MNHNS; CDR2 reads SASEGT. The length of the CDR3 is 17 residues. The chain's CDR3 is CASSEEGQEGVNTEAFF. Written as DNA, the CDR3 is TGTGCCAGCAGTGAAGAGGGACAGGAAGGGGTGAACACTGAAGCTTTCTTT.

The V call is TRBV30, the J call TRBJ1-2, with D possibly TRBD1 on 5 matching bases. This CDR3 is built from 13 residues. Germline V gene data show CDR1 as GTSNPN and CDR2 as SVGIG (reference sequence). V was cut by 0 bases and J by 4 bases, with 9 bases left in between. In DNA form, the CDR3 reads TGTGCCTGGAGTGTGGGGCAAGGCTATGGCTACACCTTC. Translation gives CAWSVGQGYGYTF.

This clone was detected only once. The J gene is TRBJ2-5, the V gene TRBV5-4, with D maybe TRBD1 (5 bases). Germline V CDR1 and CDR2: SGHNT, YYREEE (reference sequence). CDR3 size: 13 residues. The V and J ends lost 0 bases and 4 bases respectively, with 7 bases between them. Written as DNA, the CDR3 is TGTGCCAGCAGCTTGGCAGGGCCAGAGACCCAGTACTTC. Translating it yields CASSLAGPETQYF.

V usage is TRBV28 and J usage is TRBJ1-2, with TRBD1 identical over 9 bases. The CDR3 spans 15 residues. From germline, CDR1 is MDHEN and CDR2 SYDVKM. The ends lost 2 bases at V and 8 bases at J; junction bases unmatched: 9. CDR3 residues: CASSLSARTGEGYTF. In DNA form, the CDR3 reads TGTGCCAGCAGTTTAAGCGCCCGGACAGGGGAAGGCTACACCTTC.

This clone appeared a few times. The CDR3 protein is CASSEGTDYGYTF. In DNA, the CDR3 is TGTGCCAGCAGCGAGGGGACAGACTATGGCTACACCTTC. The genes are TRBV9 and TRBJ1-2; 7 bases are a match to TRBD1. The V segment lost 3 bases and the J segment 3 bases; nucleotides outside the gene matches: 2. The CDR3 length is 13 residues. The germline V gene has CDR1 SGDLS and CDR2 YYNGEE.

V and J are TRBV4-3 and TRBJ2-1, with D possibly called TRBD1 or TRBD2 (6 bases each). Between the trimmed V and J ends, which lost 3 bases and 11 bases, there was a span of 14 bases. The CDR3 contains 13 residues. Germline V CDR1 and CDR2: LGHNA, YSLEER. The CDR3 DNA reads as TGCGCCAGCAGCCAGACTACGGGGGCGAAGCAGTTCTTC. This encodes CASSQTTGAKQFF.

The chain joins TRBV7-2 to TRBJ1-3; D is perhaps TRBD1 (6 bases). The CDR3 contains 16 residues. Trimming took off 3 bases at V and 0 bases at J, with 12 bases between the two ends. Germline V gene sequence: CDR1 SGHTA, CDR2 FQGNSA. The CDR3 loop is CASSFPGGASGNTIYF. In DNA, the CDR3 is TGTGCCAGCAGCTTCCCCGGGGGCGCCTCTGGAAACACCATATATTTT. Drawing the rest from reference TRBV7-2 and TRBJ1-3, the complete variable domain is GAGVSQSPSNKVTEKGKDVELRCDPISGHTALYWYRQSLGQGLEFLIYFQGNSAPDKSGLPSDRFSAERTGGSVSTLTIQRTQQEDSAVYLCASSFPGGASGNTIYFGEGSWLTVV.

A single count supports this clone. The rearrangement joins TRBV11-1 to TRBJ2-3; TRBD1 or TRBD2 may be the D gene (6 bases each). The germline CDR1 and CDR2 sequences are SGHAT and FQDESV (reference sequence). V dropped 2 bases and J dropped 4 bases, with 10 bases sitting between them. The CDR3 length is 14 residues. The CDR3 loop reads CASSLSGGPDTQYF. The CDR3, as DNA: TGTGCCAGCAGCTTAAGTGGGGGGCCAGATACGCAGTATTTT.

V is TRBV5-4 and J is TRBJ1-1; D remains ambiguous. This CDR3 is built from 14 residues. The ends were cut back, 0 bases at V and 2 bases at J, with 8 bases in the middle. Germline lookup yields CDR1 SGHNT and CDR2 YYREEE (reference sequence). CDR3 in DNA: TGTGCCAGCAGCTTGGCCCGATCTAACACTGAAGCTTTCTTT. Translating gives CASSLARSNTEAFF.